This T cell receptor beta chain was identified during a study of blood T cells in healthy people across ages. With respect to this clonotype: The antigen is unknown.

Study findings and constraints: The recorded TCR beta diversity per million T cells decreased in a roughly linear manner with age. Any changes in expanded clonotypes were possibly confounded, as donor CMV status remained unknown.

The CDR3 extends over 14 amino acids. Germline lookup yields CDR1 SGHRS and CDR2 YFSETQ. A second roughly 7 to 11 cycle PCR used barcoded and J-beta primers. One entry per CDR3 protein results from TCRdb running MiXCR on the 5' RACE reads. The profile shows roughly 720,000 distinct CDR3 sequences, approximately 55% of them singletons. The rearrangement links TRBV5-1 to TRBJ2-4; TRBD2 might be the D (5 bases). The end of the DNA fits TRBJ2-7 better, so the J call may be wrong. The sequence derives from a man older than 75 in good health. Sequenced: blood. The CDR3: CASSPRPLSGEQYF. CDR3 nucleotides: TGCGCCAGCAGCCCCCGACCCTTAAGCGGCGAGCAGTACTTC.